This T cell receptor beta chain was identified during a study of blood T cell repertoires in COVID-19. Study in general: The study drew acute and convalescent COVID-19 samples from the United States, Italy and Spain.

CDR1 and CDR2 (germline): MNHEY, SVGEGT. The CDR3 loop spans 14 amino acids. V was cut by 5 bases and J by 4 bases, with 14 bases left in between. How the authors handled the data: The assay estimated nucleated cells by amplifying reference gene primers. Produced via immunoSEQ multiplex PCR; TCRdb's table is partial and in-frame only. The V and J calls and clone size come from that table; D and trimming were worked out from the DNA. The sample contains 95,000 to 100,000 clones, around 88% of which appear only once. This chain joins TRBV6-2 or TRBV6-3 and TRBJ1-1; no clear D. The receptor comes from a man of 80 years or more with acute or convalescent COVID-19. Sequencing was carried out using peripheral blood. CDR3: CASSRGVRGTEAFF. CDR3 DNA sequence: TGTGCCAGCAGTCGAGGAGTCCGAGGCACTGAAGCTTTCTTT.